The text below deals with one T cell receptor (beta chain). Its cognate antigen has yet to be identified. No much larger clone exists at a distance of one base, and base qualities are not known. Receptors were amplified or captured by RT-PCR. Reads for this sample came from an Illumina HiSeq 2500. TCRdb passed the public sequencing reads through fastp at Q25 and MiXCR, retaining productive beta sequences. When rows share a CDR3 protein, they turn into one entry using the most common DNA and genes. Present in this sample are some 150,000 distinct CDR3 sequences, 12% of which were seen just once. The ten most abundant clones make up approximately 30% of the sample. The entry originates in a study of response to subunit inactivated influenza vaccine (dated by TCRdb to 2017 to 2018). With regard to the full study: To follow how T cells responded to a trivalent subunit inactivated influenza vaccine, the researchers relied on deep quantitative profiling of the T cell receptor repertoire. Findings and caveats that apply to the study as a whole: It was suggested by the authors that each seasonal influenza vaccination may recruit only a limited number of new T cells.

The CDR3 goes from the cysteine to the phenylalanine over 15 residues. The DNA shown is the 45-base CDR3, in frame from base 1. CDR1 and CDR2 were assigned from the germline V gene as SGHVS and FNYEAQ. V has 1 base trimmed and J has 3 bases trimmed; junction bases matching no gene number 6. The same data also contributed to another study, on T cells expressing NK-cell markers. From that second study: The TCR beta cDNA libraries were made using 5'RACE template switching, a step that added both a universal primer site and unique molecular identifiers. TCR beta-chain repertoires were profiled in sorted CD3+CD56+NKG2C+, CD3+CD56+NKG2C- and CD3+CD56-NKG2C+ T-cell subsets from about 8 donors. Among the eight sequenced donors, only one was HCMV-seronegative, while the other seven were HCMV-seropositive. In several experiments an anti-gammadeltaTCR antibody was added to restrict sorting to alphabetaTCR-expressing T cells. In a handful of donors, the dominant CD3+CD56+NKG2C+ clonotypes ranked among the top 10 CD8+ clonotypes, making up roughly 1.0-8% of CD8+ T cells. Those dominant clonotypes were again the most abundant among CD3+CD56-NKG2C+ cells in a few donors, at about 25-65%. Whether the expanded NKG2C-expressing T cell clones were specific for HCMV antigens remained unclear. Randomly selected healthy volunteers, three men and five women, were used as the eight sequenced donors. HCMV-specific IgG was detected in serum with a commercial ELISA kit to determine HCMV serostatus. Ficoll density gradient centrifugation was used to isolate peripheral blood mononuclear cells from blood. CD4+ and CD8+ T cells were isolated from PBMC by magnetic immunoseparation with Miltenyi isolation kits. cDNA synthesis was primed from the TCR beta constant segment, followed by two successive PCR amplification steps. The libraries were sequenced on Illumina HiSeq 2000/2500, MiSeq or NextSeq, producing 2 x 150 bp reads. MIGEC was used to demultiplex reads and group reads by UMI, and MiTCR was used to assemble and quantify clonotypes. Only TCR cDNA sequences supported by at least two reads were kept to exclude erroneous sequences. Downstream repertoire analysis used the tcR package, and clonotypes were matched across fractions by CDR3 nucleotide sequence plus V segment. VDJmatch was used to annotate antigen specificity against VDJdb, with one amino acid substitution in CDR3 permitted.

This receptor was identified in a man between 45 and 60 years old who received an inactivated influenza vaccine. Donor details come from another sample of the same person, matched by shared clones. Rearrangement joined TRBV7-6 to TRBJ2-7; 7 of the junction bases match TRBD2. Sequenced here: CD8+ T cells sorted from PBMCs, sampled less than 13 days after vaccination. In nucleotides, the sequence is TGTGCCAGCAGCTTAGGATCTAGCGGAAACTACGAGCAGTACTTC. Its protein product is CASSLGSSGNYEQYF.